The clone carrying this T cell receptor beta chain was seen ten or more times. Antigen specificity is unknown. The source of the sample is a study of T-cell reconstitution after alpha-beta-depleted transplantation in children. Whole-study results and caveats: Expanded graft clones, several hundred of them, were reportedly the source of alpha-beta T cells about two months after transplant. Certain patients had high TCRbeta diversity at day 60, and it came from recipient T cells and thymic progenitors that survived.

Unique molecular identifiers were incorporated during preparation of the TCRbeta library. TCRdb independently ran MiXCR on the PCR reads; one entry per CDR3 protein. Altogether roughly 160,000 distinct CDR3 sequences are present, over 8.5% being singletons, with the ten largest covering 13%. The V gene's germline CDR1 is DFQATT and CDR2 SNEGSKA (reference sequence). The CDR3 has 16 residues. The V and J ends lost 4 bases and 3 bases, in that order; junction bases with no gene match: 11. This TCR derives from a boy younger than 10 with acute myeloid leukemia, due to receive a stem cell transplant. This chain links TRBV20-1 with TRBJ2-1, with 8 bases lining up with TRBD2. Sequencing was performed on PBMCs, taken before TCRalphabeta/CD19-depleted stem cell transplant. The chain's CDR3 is CSAIYPGTRHYNEQFF. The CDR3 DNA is TGCAGTGCTATATACCCCGGGACTAGACACTACAATGAGCAGTTCTTC.